Listed here are 13 T cell receptor beta chains from one sample, sequenced in a study of CD8 T cells in Susac syndrome. Random hexamers were used to reverse transcribe about 0.45 to 1 ug of RNA. From the immunoSEQ multiplex PCR reads, TCRdb called clonotypes with MiXCR, one entry per CDR3 protein. The table includes over 200,000 distinct CDR3 sequences, 95% detected once. The sample consisted of CD4+ T cells from PBMCs. These receptors all come from a human donor with multiple sclerosis.

This chain connects TRBV4-1 to TRBJ1-5, with D hard to call. The CDR3 consists of 15 residues. The germline V and J ends were trimmed by 0 bases and 1 base, with 7 bases remaining between them. CDR1 is MGHRA and CDR2 is YSYEKL in the germline V gene. CDR3 loop: CASSQEAGSNQPQHF. CDR3 bases: TGCGCCAGCAGCCAAGAGGCGGGGAGCAATCAGCCCCAGCATTTT.

This clonotype was recorded only once. V is TRBV20-1 and J is TRBJ1-2; D unclear. The V gene lost 2 bases and the J gene lost 5 bases, with 12 bases spanning the gap. Germline V gene data show CDR1 as DFQATT and CDR2 as SNEGSKA (reference sequence). This CDR3 is 13 amino acids long. Here the CDR3 reads CSARSPGGYGYTF. CDR3 DNA: TGCAGTGCTAGATCCCCGGGTGGTTATGGCTACACCTTC.

The rearrangement uses TRBV27 and TRBJ2-3, with TRBD2 as a possible D gene (5 bases). The CDR3 totals 15 residues. V was clipped by 7 bases and J by 2 bases, with 16 bases between them. Germline V gene data show CDR1 as MNHEY and CDR2 as SMNVEV (reference sequence). The CDR3: CASTTPGRPTDTQYF. The CDR3 DNA sequence: TGTGCCAGCACCACCCCGGGGAGACCCACAGATACGCAGTATTTT.

This clonotype appeared once. The chain joins TRBV12-3 or TRBV12-4 to TRBJ1-6; TRBD1 might be the D (5 bases). With 3 bases removed from V and 4 bases from J, the gap between germline ends came to 7 bases. The CDR3 has 14 amino acids. CDR3 sequence: CASSLDTYNSPLHF. The CDR3 DNA follows: TGTGCCAGCAGTTTGGACACGTATAATTCACCCCTCCACTTT.

The chain joins TRBV15 to TRBJ2-4, with D tentatively TRBD1 or TRBD2 (5 bases each). In germline, CDR1 is LNHNV, CDR2 YYDKDF (reference sequence). This CDR3 contains 14 residues. V was clipped by 8 bases and J by 0 bases, with 11 bases between them. CDR3 sequence reads: CATGVGVAKNIQYF. The DNA for the CDR3 is TGTGCCACCGGGGTGGGGGTAGCCAAAAACATTCAGTACTTC.

This chain uses TRBV5-1 with TRBJ2-5, with D perhaps being TRBD1 or TRBD2 (5 bases each). The CDR3 runs to 16 residues. Germline CDR1 and CDR2: SGHRS and YFSETQ. The V and J ends lost 5 bases and 4 bases respectively, with 21 bases between them. The DNA of the CDR3 is TGCGCCAGCAGTAAAAAGACCGGGACCTTGTCAGAGACCCAGTACTTC. Residues: CASSKKTGTLSETQYF. Using reference TRBV5-1 and TRBJ2-5 for the parts outside the CDR3, the full variable domain is KAGVTQTPRYLIKTRGQQVTLSCSPISGHRSVSWYQQTPGQGLQFLFEYFSETQRNKGNFPGRFSGRQFSNSRSEMNVSTLELGDSALYLCASSKKTGTLSETQYFGPGTRLLVL.

This clonotype was seen just once. This CDR3 is CASSPGQPGAEAFF. The CDR3 bases are TGTGCCAGCAGTCCGGGACAACCAGGCGCTGAAGCTTTCTTT. The rearrangement uses TRBV3-1 and TRBJ1-1, with D perhaps TRBD1 (6 bases). V dropped 6 bases and J dropped 6 bases, with 17 bases sitting between them. Germline V gene data show CDR1 as LGHDT and CDR2 as YNNKEL (reference sequence). This CDR3 region has 14 residues. Variable domain in full (rest from reference TRBV3-1 and TRBJ1-1): DTAVSQTPKYLVTQMGNDKSIKCEQNLGHDTMYWYKQDSKKFLKIMFSYNNKELIINETVPNRFSPKSPDKAHLNLHINSLELGDSAVYFCASSPGQPGAEAFFGQGTRLTVV.

V and J are TRBV30 and TRBJ1-5; 11 nucleotides align to TRBD1. The CDR3 loop spans 15 amino acids. J was trimmed by 5 bases and V by 2 bases; bases with no gene match: 5. Germline values: CDR1 GTSNPN, CDR2 SVGIG (reference sequence). CDR3 coding DNA: TGTGCCTGGAGTAAGGGACAGGGGGGATATCAGCCCCAGCATTTT. Protein product: CAWSKGQGGYQPQHF.

The chain couples TRBV29-1 to TRBJ1-2; TRBD1 is a possible D gene (5 bases). Germline-derived CDR1 and CDR2 are SQVTM and ANQGSEA. The CDR3 is 12 amino acids. V was pared by 4 bases and J by 5 bases, with 11 bases between. Here the CDR3 reads CSVVSGRYGYTF. The CDR3 nucleotides are TGCAGCGTTGTCTCAGGGCGATATGGCTACACCTTC. The variable domain in full, completed from reference TRBV29-1 and TRBJ1-2, reads SAVISQKPSRDICQRGTSLTIQCQVDSQVTMMFWYRQQPGQSLTLIATANQGSEATYESGFVIDKFPISRPNLTFSTLTVSNMSPEDSSIYLCSVVSGRYGYTFGSGTRLTVV.

The V gene is TRBV3-1, the J gene TRBJ1-2; no clear D gene. V lost 0 bases, J lost 7 bases, and 12 bases lay in between. The CDR3 is made up of 14 amino acids. Looked up from germline, CDR1 is LGHDT and CDR2 is YNNKEL (reference sequence). This CDR3 is CASSQDGGLPGYTF. In DNA form, the CDR3 reads TGTGCCAGCAGCCAAGATGGTGGCCTCCCTGGCTACACCTTC.

The chain joins TRBV24-1 to TRBJ2-5; 9 bases fit TRBD2. CDR1 KGHDR and CDR2 SFDVKD come from the germline V gene. Trimming took 3 bases from V and 5 from J; bases not matched to a gene: 9. This CDR3 is 16 amino acids long. This CDR3 reads CATSDPSAGGGETQYF. CDR3 sequence (DNA): TGTGCCACCAGTGATCCCTCAGCGGGAGGCGGGGAGACCCAGTACTTC.

The chain links TRBV30 to TRBJ1-2; 8 bases are shared with TRBD1. Germline values: CDR1 GTSNPN, CDR2 SVGIG (reference sequence). V dropped 4 bases and J dropped 5; count of bases not matched to a gene: 6. The CDR3 runs 13 residues. Here the CDR3 DNA reads TGTGCCTGGAATGACAGGGGCCGGTATGGCTACACCTTC. It encodes CAWNDRGRYGYTF.

This clonotype was detected once. This chain connects TRBV5-1 to TRBJ2-2; D gene uncertain. V dropped 0 bases and J dropped 0 bases, with 9 bases sitting between them. Looked up from germline, CDR1 is SGHRS and CDR2 is YFSETQ. The CDR3 has 16 residues. In nucleotides, the CDR3 is TGCGCCAGCAGCTTGGAAGGCAGGACGAACACCGGGGAGCTGTTTTTT. Its protein product is CASSLEGRTNTGELFF.